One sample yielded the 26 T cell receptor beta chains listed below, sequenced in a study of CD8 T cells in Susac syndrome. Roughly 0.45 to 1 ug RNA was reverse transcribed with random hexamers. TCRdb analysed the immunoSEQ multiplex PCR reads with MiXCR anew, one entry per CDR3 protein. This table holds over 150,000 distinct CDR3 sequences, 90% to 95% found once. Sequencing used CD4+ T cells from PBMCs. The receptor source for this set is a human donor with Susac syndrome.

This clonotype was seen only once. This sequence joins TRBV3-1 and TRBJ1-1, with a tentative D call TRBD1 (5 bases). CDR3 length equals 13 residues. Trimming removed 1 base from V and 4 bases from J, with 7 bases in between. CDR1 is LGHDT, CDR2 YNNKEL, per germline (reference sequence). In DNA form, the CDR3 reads TGTGCCAGCAGCCAAGGGGACCTCACTGAAGCTTTCTTT. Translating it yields CASSQGDLTEAFF.

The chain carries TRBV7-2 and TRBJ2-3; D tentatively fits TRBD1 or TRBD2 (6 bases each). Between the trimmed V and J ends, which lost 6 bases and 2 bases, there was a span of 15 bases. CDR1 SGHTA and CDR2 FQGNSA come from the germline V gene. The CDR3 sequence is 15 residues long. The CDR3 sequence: CASSPRGAFTDTQYF. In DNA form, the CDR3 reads TGTGCCAGCAGTCCGAGGGGGGCTTTCACAGATACGCAGTATTTT.

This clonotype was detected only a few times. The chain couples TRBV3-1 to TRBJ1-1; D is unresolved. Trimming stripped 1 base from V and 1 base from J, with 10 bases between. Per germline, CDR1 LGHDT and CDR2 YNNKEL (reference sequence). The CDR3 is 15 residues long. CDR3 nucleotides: TGTGCCAGCAGCCAAGTCGGCTCGGGGAACACTGAAGCTTTCTTT. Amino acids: CASSQVGSGNTEAFF.

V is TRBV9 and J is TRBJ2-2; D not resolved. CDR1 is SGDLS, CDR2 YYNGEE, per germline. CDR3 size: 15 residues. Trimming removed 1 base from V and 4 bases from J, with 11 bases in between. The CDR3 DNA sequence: TGTGCCAGCAGCGTACAAAATACTTTCACCGGGGAGCTGTTTTTT. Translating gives CASSVQNTFTGELFF.

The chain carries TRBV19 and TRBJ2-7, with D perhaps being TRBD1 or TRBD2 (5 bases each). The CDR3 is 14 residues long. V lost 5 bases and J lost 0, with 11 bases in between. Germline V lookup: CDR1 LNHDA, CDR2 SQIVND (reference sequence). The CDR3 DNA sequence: TGTGCCAGTAGTCCATCAGGGACCTCCTACGAGCAGTACTTC. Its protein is CASSPSGTSYEQYF.

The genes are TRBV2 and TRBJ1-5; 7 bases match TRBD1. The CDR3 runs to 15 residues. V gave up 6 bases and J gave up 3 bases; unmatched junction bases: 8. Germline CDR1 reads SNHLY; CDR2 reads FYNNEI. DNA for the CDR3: TGTGCCAGCAGCCTCTCCGGGACAGCCAATCAGCCCCAGCATTTT. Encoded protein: CASSLSGTANQPQHF.

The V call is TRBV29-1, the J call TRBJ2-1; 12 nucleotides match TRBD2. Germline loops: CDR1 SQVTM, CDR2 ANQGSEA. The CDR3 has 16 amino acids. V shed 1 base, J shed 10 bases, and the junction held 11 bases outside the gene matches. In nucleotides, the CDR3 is TGCAGCGTTGAAGTCCCGACTAGCGGGAGCAATGGGGAGCAGTTCTTC. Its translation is CSVEVPTSGSNGEQFF.

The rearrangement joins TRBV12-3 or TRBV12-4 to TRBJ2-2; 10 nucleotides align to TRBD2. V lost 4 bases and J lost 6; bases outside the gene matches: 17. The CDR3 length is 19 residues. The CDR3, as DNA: TGTGCCAGCAGTTACTCGGTGAATGGGCTAGCGGGAGTAGCCGGGGAGCTGTTTTTT. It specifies CASSYSVNGLAGVAGELFF.

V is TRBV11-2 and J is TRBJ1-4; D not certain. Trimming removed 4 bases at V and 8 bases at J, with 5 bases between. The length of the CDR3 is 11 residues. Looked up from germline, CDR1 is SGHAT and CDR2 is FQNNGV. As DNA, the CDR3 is TGTGCCAGCAGCTATGGGGAAAAACTGTTTTTT. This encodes CASSYGEKLFF. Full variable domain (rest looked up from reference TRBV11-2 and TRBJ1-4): EAGVAQSPRYKIIEKRQSVAFWCNPISGHATLYWYQQILGQGPKLLIQFQNNGVVDDSQLPKDRFSAERLKGVDSTLKIQPAKLEDSAVYLCASSYGEKLFFGSGTQLSVL.

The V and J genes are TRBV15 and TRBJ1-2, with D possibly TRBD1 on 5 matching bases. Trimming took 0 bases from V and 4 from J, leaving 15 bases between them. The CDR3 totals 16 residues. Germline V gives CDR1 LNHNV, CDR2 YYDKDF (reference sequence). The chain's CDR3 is CATSRESGAGGYGYTF. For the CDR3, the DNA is TGTGCCACCAGCAGAGAGTCCGGAGCCGGGGGCTATGGCTACACCTTC.

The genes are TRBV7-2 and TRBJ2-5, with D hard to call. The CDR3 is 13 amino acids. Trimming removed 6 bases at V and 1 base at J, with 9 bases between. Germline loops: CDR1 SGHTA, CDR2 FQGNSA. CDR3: CASSRNSQETQYF. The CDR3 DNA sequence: TGTGCCAGCAGTAGAAATTCCCAAGAGACCCAGTACTTC.

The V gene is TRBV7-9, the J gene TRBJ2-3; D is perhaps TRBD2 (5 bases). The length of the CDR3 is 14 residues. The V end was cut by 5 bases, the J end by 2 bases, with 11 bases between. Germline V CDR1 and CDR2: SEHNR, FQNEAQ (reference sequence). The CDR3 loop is CASSPSGITDTQYF. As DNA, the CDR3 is TGTGCCAGCAGCCCCAGCGGAATCACAGATACGCAGTATTTT. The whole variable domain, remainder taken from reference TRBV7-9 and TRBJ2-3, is DTGVSQNPRHKITKRGQNVTFRCDPISEHNRLYWYRQTLGQGPEFLTYFQNEAQLEKSRLLSDRFSAERPKGSFSTLEIQRTEQGDSAMYLCASSPSGITDTQYFGPGTRLTVL.

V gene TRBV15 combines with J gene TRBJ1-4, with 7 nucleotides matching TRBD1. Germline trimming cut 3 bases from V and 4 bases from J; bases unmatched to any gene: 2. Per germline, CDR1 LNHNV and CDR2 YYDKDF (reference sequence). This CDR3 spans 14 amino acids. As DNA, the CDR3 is TGTGCCACCAGCAGGGGACAGCTTAATGAAAAACTGTTTTTT. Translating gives CATSRGQLNEKLFF.

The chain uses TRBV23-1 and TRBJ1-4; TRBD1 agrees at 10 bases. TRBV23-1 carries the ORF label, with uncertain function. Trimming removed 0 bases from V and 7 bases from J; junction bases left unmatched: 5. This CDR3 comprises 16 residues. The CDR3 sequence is CASSQSIGTGVEKLFF. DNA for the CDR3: TGCGCCAGCAGTCAATCGATCGGGACAGGGGTTGAAAAACTGTTTTTT.

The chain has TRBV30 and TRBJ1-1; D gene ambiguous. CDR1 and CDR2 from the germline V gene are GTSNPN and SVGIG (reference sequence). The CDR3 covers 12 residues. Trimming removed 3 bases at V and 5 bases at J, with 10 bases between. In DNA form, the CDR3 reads TGTGCCTGGAGATCCCCGAGGACTGAAGCTTTCTTT. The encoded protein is CAWRSPRTEAFF. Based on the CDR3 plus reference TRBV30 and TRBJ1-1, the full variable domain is SQTIHQWPATLVQPVGSPLSLECTVEGTSNPNLYWYRQAAGRGLQLLFYSVGIGQISSEVPQNLSASRPQDRQFILSSKKLLLSDSGFYLCAWRSPRTEAFFGQGTRLTVV.

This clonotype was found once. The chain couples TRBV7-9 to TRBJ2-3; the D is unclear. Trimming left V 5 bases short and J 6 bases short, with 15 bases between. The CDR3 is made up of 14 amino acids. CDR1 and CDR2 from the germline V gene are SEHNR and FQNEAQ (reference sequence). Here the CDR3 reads CASSTDGAPDTQYF. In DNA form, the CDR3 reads TGTGCCAGCAGCACAGACGGAGCGCCGGATACGCAGTATTTT.

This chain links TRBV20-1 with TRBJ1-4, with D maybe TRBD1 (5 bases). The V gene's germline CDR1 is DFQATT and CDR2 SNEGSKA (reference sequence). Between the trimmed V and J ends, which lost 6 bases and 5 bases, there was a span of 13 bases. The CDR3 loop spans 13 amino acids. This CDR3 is CSALRDGNEKLFF. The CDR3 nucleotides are TGCAGTGCCCTTCGGGACGGCAATGAAAAACTGTTTTTT.

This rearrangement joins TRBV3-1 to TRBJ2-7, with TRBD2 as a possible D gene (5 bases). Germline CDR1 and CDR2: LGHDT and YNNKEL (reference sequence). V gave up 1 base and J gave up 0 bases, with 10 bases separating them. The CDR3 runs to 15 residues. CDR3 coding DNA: TGTGCCAGCAGCCAAGCCTTTGGGAGCTCCTACGAGCAGTACTTC. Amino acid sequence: CASSQAFGSSYEQYF.

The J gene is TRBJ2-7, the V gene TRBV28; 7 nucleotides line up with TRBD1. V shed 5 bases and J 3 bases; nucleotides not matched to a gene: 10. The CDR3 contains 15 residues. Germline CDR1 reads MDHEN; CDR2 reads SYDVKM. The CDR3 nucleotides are TGTGCCAGCAGTGCCGGACCGGGACAGCACTACGAGCAGTACTTC. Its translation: CASSAGPGQHYEQYF.

This CDR3 reads CASSLPSGGGNSYEQYF. CDR3 DNA sequence: TGCGCCAGCAGCTTGCCTTCAGGCGGGGGGAACTCCTACGAGCAGTACTTC. The chain recombines TRBV5-1 with TRBJ2-7; the match to TRBD2 covers 8 bases. The CDR3 runs to 17 residues. Unmatched junction bases numbered 9, after V lost 1 base and J lost 0 bases. Germline CDR1 SGHRS, CDR2 YFSETQ.

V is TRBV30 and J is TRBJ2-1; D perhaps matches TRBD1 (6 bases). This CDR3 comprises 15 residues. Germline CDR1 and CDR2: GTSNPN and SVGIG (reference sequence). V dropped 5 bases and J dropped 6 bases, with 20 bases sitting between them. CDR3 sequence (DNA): TGTGCCTGGTATAACCGGCGAACAGGGATCAATGAGCAGTTCTTC. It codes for CAWYNRRTGINEQFF.

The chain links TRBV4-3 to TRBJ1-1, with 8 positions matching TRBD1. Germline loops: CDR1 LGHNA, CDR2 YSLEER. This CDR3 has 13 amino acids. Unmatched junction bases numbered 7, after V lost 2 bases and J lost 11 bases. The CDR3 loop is CASSQTGGGRAFF. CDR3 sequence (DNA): TGCGCCAGCAGCCAAACAGGGGGGGGGCGGGCTTTCTTT.

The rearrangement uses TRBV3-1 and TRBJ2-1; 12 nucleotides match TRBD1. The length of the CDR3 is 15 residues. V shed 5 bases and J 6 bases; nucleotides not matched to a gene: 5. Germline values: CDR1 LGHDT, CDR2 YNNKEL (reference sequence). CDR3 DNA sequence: TGTGCCAGCAGCTTCCGGGACAGGGGGCTCAATGAGCAGTTCTTC. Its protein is CASSFRDRGLNEQFF.

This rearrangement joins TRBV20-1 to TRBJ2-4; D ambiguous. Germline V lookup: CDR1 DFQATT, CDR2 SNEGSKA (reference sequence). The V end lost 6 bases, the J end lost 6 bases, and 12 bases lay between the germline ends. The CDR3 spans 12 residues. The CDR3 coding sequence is TGCAGTGCGACCCCTGGGGTAAACATTCAGTACTTC. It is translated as CSATPGVNIQYF.

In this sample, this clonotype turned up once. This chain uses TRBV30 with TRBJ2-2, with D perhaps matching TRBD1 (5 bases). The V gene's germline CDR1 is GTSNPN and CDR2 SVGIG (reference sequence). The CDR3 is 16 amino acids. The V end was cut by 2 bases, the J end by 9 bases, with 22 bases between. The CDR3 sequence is CAWSSLGQEPRRELFF. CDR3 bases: TGTGCCTGGAGTTCACTCGGACAAGAACCCCGGAGGGAGCTGTTTTTT.

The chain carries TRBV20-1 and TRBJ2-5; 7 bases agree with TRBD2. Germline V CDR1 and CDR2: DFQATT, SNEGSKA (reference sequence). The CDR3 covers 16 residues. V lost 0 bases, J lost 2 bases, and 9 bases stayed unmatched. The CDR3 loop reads CSARDAHSGFQETQYF. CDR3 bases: TGCAGTGCTAGAGATGCGCATAGCGGGTTTCAAGAGACCCAGTACTTC.